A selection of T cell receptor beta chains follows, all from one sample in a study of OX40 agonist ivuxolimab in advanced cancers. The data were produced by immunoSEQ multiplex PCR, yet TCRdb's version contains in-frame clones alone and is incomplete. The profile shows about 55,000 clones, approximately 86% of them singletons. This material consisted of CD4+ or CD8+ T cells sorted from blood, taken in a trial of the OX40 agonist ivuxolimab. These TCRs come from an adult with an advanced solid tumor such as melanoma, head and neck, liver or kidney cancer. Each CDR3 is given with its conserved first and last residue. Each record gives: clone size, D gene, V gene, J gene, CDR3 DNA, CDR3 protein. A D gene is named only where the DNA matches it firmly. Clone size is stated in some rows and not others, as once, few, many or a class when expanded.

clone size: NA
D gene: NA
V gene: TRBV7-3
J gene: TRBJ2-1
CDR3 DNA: TGTGCCAGCAGCTTAACCCCTAATGAGCAGTTCTTC
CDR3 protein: CASSLTPNEQFF

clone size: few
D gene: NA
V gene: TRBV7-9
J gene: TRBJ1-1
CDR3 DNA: TGTGCCAGCAGCTTAGTAGGCTCTAGCACTGAAGCTTTCTTT
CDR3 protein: CASSLVGSSTEAFF

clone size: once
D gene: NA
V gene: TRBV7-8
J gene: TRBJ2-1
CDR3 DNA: TGTGCCAGCAGCTTAGAGGTAAGCGGTGAGCAGTTCTTC
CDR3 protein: CASSLEVSGEQFF

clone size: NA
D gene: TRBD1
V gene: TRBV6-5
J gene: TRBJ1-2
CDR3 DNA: TGTGCCAGCAGTAGCCGGGACAGTCCGTCTGATGGCTACACCTTC
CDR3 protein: CASSSRDSPSDGYTF

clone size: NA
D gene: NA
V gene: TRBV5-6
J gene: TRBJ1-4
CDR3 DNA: TGTGCCAGCAGCTGGACGAACCTCAGGGAAAAACTGTTTTTT
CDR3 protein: CASSWTNLREKLFF

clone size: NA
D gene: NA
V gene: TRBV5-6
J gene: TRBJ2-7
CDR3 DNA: TGTGCCAGCAGCCTTTTAGTGGGGGGGCCTGTGGGCGAGCAGTACTTC
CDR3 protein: CASSLLVGGPVGEQYF

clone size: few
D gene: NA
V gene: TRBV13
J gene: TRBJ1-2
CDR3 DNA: TGTGCCAGCAGCCCGTCCGACAGCCTGGGCTACACCTTC
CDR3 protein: CASSPSDSLGYTF

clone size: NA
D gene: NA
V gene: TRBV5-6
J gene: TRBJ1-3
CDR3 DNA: TGTGCCAGCAGCTTGGCGGGACACATAAACACCATATATTTT
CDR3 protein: CASSLAGHINTIYF

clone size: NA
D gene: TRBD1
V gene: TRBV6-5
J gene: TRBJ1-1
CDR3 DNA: TGTGCCAGCAGTTACTCGGGACAGATGAACACTGAAGCTTTCTTT
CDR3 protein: CASSYSGQMNTEAFF

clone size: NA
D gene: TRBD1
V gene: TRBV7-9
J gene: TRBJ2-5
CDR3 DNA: TGTGCCAGCAGCATAATAGACAGGGGAGAGACCCAGTACTTC
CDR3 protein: CASSIIDRGETQYF

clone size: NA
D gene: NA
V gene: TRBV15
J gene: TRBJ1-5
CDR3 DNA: TGTGCCACCAGCAGAGATTCGGGAGAAGATTGGGGTCAGCCCCAGCATTTT
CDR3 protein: CATSRDSGEDWGQPQHF

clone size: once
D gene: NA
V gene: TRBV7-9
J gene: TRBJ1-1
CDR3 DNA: TGTGCCAGCAGGCCCCCTTTGAACACTGAAGCTTTCTTT
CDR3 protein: CASRPPLNTEAFF

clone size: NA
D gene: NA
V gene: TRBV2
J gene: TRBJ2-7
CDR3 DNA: TGTGCCAGCAGTGAATGGTCAGGATCAGACTACGAGCAGTACTTC
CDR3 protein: CASSEWSGSDYEQYF

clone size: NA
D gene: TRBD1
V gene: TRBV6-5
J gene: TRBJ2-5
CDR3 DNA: TGTGCCAGCAGTTACGGACAGGGTCGAGAGACCCAGTACTTC
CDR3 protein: CASSYGQGRETQYF

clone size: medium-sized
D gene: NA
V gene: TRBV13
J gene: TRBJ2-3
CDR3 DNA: TGTGCCAGCAGCGACACAGATACGCAGTATTTT
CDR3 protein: CASSDTDTQYF

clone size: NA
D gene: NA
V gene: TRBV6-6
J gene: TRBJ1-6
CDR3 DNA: TGTGCCAGCAGTTACGGGCCCTATAATTCACCCCTCCACTTT
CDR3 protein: CASSYGPYNSPLHF

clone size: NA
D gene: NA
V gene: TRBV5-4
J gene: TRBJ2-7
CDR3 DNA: TGTGCCAGCAGCTCCGACTCCTACGAGCAGTACTTC
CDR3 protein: CASSSDSYEQYF

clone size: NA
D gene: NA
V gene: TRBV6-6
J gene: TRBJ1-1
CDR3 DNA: TGTGCCAGCAGTTACGTAGGGATGGGGGACACTGAAGCTTTCTTT
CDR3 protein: CASSYVGMGDTEAFF

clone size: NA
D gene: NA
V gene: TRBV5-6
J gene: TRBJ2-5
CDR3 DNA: TGTGCCAGCAGCTTGGTGCAGGCTGCCCAAGAGACCCAGTACTTC
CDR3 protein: CASSLVQAAQETQYF

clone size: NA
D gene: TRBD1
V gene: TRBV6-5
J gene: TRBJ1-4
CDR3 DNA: TGTGCCAGCAAAACAGGGGTTCATCCTGAAAAACTGTTTTTT
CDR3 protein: CASKTGVHPEKLFF